The clone carrying this TCR beta chain was seen once. The data stem from a study of blood T cell repertoires in COVID-19. Study as a whole: Samples of COVID-19 (acute and convalescent) were obtained from the United States, Italy and Spain. Sources were T cells, B-cell-depleted T cells, or PBMCs; the material itself was cDNA or gDNA.

Original analysis: Amplifying reference gene primers gave estimates of nucleated cell counts. Assay: immunoSEQ multiplex PCR; the TCRdb copy retains only in-frame clones and omits some. V and J calls and clone size are copied from that table; D and trimming were computed from the DNA. The table records over 45,000 clones, around 70% of them present only once. In germline, CDR1 is SGHRS, CDR2 YFSETQ. The CDR3 is 12 amino acids. V lost 3 bases to trimming and J lost 10 bases; unmatched junction nucleotides: 1. What was sequenced was peripheral blood. V is TRBV5-1 and J is TRBJ1-6; the match to TRBD1 covers 7 bases. The clonotype comes from a woman aged 45-65 years with active or convalescent COVID-19. The chain's CDR3 is CASSWTGSPLHF. The CDR3 nucleotides are TGCGCCAGCAGCTGGACAGGCTCACCCCTCCACTTT.